This T cell receptor (beta chain) was sequenced during a study of regulatory T cells in long-lasting Graves disease. Study-wide findings and caveats: Sampling was limited to peripheral blood rather than thyroid tissue.

Only one count was recorded for this clonotype. Its antigen remains unidentified. This may come from a read error, since a much larger clone is one base off. Indicated time point: newly diagnosed GD, antithyroid drugs for less than 3 months. There was RNA extracted from PBMCs, and the TCR library was made from it. Germline CDR1 and CDR2: LGHDT and YNNKEL (reference sequence). The CDR3 consists of 14 residues. Trimming took 2 bases from V and 1 from J, leaving 8 bases between them. iRepertoire HTBI primers and Arm-PCR of CDR3 regions built TCR beta libraries. Using its own MiXCR run on the multiplex PCR reads, TCRdb lists one record per CDR3 protein. The sample records some 500,000 distinct CDR3 sequences, around 15% being singletons. The sample was also reused in another study, on T cells in Graves' hyperthyroidism and ophthalmopathy. From that study: Those patients with uncontrolled infection, other autoimmune disease, pregnancy or lactation were excluded.

The source is a woman aged 35-65 years with Graves disease. The chain carries TRBV3-1 and TRBJ1-1, with unresolved D. The sample here was peripheral blood mononuclear cells (PBMCs), taken at new diagnosis, from a patient treated with antithyroid drugs. CDR3 sequence (DNA): TGTGCCAGCAGCCAAAGGGCGAGGAACACTGAAGCTTTCTTT. It specifies CASSQRARNTEAFF.